This T cell receptor (beta chain) was obtained from a study of T cell changes during pregnancy in multiple sclerosis. Some clones are missing from TCRdb's copy, which holds only in-frame ones; the method was immunoSEQ multiplex PCR. The repertoire has some 77,000 clones, more than 80% of them found once; the top ten carry approximately 2%. The germline V gene encodes CDR1 SNHLY and CDR2 FYNNEI. The V and J ends lost 8 bases and 5 bases respectively, with 13 bases between them. The CDR3 totals 12 residues. The input for sequencing was peripheral blood, taken in the second trimester of pregnancy. The sequence came from a female donor in good health, enrolled as a control in a pregnancy study. J is TRBJ2-7 and V is TRBV2; weak D call: TRBD2 (6 bases). CDR3 loop: CASPGEKDEQYF. In DNA form, the CDR3 reads TGTGCCAGCCCGGGGGAAAAAGACGAGCAGTACTTC. The full variable domain, in which reference TRBV2 and TRBJ2-7 provide the parts outside the CDR3, is EPEVTQTPSHQVTQMGQEVILRCVPISNHLYFYWYRQILGQKVEFLVSFYNNEISEKSEIFDDQFSVERPDGSNFTLKIRSTKLEDSAMYFCASPGEKDEQYFGPGTRLTVT.